The subject of this entry is one T cell receptor (beta chain). Libraries were prepared by immunoSEQ multiplex PCR; TCRdb keeps only in-frame clonotypes and omits some of them. The sample yields about 95,000 clones, roughly 95% seen once. The sample is drawn from a study of technical replicates of blood from a few donors. Trimming cost V 1 base and J 0 bases, with 9 bases left between them. The V gene's germline CDR1 is KGHSH and CDR2 LQKENI. This CDR3 has 15 residues. This TCR was recovered from a human donor in good health. The sequenced material came from T cells isolated from PBMCs. The chain couples TRBV18 to TRBJ1-1; D gene unclear. The CDR3 coding sequence is TGTGCCAGCTCACCACGCCCCGGGGTGAACACTGAAGCTTTCTTT. Amino acids: CASSPRPGVNTEAFF.